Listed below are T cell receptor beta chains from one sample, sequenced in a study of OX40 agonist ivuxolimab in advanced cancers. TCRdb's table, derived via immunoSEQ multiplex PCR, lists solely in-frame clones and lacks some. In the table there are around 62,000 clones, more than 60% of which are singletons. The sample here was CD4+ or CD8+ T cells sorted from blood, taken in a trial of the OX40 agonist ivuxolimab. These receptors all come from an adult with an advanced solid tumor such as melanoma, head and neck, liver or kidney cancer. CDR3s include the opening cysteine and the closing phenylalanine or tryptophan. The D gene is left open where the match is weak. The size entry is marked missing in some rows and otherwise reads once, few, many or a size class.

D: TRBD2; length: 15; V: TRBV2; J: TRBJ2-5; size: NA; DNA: TGTGCCAGCAGCCGAACTAGCGGGGGGTGGGAGACCCAGTACTTC; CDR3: CASSRTSGGWETQYF
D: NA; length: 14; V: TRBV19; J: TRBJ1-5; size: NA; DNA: TGTGCCAGTAGTCTCGGACAGTGGCGTTGGGCCCAGCATTTT; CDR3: CASSLGQWRWAQHF
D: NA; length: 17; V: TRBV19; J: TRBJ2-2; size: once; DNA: TGTGCCAGTAGTACCCTAGACACAGGGCTGAGGACCGGGGAGCTGTTTTTT; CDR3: CASSTLDTGLRTGELFF
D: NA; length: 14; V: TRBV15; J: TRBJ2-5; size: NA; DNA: TGTGCCACCAGCAGAGATCGGGTTGGAGAGACCCAGTACTTC; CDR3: CATSRDRVGETQYF
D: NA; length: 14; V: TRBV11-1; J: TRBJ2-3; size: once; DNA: TGTGCCAGCAGCTTAGACGGGATCCCCCTACCCCAGTATTTT; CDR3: CASSLDGIPLPQYF
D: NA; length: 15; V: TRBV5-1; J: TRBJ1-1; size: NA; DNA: TGCGCCAGCAGTCAATATGGGACACTACACACTGAAGCTTTCTTT; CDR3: CASSQYGTLHTEAFF
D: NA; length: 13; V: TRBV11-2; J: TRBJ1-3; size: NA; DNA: TGTGCCAGCAGCTCGAGCTCTGGAAACACCATATATTTT; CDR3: CASSSSSGNTIYF
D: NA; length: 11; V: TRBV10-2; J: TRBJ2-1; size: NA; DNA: TGCGCCAGCACATACGGCGGGGAGCAGTTCTTC; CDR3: CASTYGGEQFF
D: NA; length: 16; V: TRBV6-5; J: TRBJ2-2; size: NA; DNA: TGTGCCAGCAGTTACGACGAGACTATAGACTCCGGGGAGCTGTTTTTT; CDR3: CASSYDETIDSGELFF
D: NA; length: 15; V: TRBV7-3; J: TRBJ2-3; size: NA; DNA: TGTGCCAGCAGCTTACTAGCGCTTAGCACAGATACGCAGTATTTT; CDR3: CASSLLALSTDTQYF
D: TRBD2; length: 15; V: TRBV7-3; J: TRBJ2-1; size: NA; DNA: TGTGCCAGCAGCTTAATAGCGGGAAGCGACTCTGAGCAGTTCTTC; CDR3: CASSLIAGSDSEQFF
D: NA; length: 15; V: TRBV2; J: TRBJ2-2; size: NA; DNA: TGTGCCAGCAGTGCCCCGACGGTTGGGACCGGGGAGCTGTTTTTT; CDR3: CASSAPTVGTGELFF
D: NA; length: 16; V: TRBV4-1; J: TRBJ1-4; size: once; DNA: TGCGCCAGCAGCCAAGAAATACTGAGCGTTGGCGAAAAACTGTTTTTT; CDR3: CASSQEILSVGEKLFF
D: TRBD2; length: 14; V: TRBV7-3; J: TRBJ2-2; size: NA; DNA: TGTGCCAGCAGCTTACTAGCGGACACCGGGGAGCTGTTTTTT; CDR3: CASSLLADTGELFF
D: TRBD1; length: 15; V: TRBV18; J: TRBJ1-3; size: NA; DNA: TGTGCCAGCTCGCAGGGACAGCAAATACTAAACACCATATATTTT; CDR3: CASSQGQQILNTIYF
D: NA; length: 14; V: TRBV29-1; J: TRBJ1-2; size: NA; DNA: TGCAGCGTTGATCGCCTCGGGACGGTCTATGGCTACACCTTC; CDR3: CSVDRLGTVYGYTF
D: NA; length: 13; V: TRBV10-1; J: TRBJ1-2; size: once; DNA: TGCGCCAGCAGTGAGGGGGTAGACTATGGCTACACCTTC; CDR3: CASSEGVDYGYTF
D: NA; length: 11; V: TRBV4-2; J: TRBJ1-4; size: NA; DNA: TGTGCCAGCAGCCAGTCGAGGACGAAGTTTTTT; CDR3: CASSQSRTKFF
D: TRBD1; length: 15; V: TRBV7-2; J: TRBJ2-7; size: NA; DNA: TGTGCCAGCAGCTTAGGGCCGGGACAGCCCTACGAGCAGTACTTC; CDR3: CASSLGPGQPYEQYF
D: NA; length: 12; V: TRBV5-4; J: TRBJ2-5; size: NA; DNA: TGTGCCAGCAAAGGGACGGCGGAGACCCAGTACTTC; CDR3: CASKGTAETQYF
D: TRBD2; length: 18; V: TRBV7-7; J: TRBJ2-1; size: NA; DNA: TGTGCTAGCAGCTTAGCAGTTTCTAGCGGACCCTCCTACAATGAGCAGTTCTTC; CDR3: CASSLAVSSGPSYNEQFF
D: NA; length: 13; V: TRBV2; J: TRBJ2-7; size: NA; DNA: TGTGCCAGCAGTTGGGAGAACTCCTACGAGCAGTACTTC; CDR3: CASSWENSYEQYF
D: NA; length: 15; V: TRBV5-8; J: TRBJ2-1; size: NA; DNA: TGTGCCAGCATCTTCGACGGGGCCCCCTACAATGAGCAGTTCTTC; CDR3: CASIFDGAPYNEQFF
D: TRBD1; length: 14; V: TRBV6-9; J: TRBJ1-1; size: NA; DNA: TGTGCCAGCAGCACCGGGACAGGGTTCGCTGAAGCTTTCTTT; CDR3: CASSTGTGFAEAFF
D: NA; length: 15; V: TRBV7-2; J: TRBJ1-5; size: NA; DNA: TGTGCCAGCAGCTTAGCGAGGGACGGCCATCAGCCCCAGCATTTT; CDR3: CASSLARDGHQPQHF
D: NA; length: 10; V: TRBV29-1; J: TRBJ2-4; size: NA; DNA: TGCAGCGTTGTTGAAAACATTCAGTACTTC; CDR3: CSVVENIQYF
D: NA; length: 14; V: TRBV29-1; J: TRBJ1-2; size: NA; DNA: TGCAGCGTTGAAAGGGTACGGGGAGCCTATGGCTACACCTTC; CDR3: CSVERVRGAYGYTF
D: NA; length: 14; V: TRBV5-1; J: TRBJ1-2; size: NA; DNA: TGCGCCAGCCGGAGCGGGGCCAGGGTGGGTGGCTACACCTTC; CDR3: CASRSGARVGGYTF
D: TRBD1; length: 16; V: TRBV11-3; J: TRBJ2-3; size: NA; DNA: TGTGCCAGCAGCCCGTTAGGGACAGCGAACACAGATACGCAGTATTTT; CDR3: CASSPLGTANTDTQYF
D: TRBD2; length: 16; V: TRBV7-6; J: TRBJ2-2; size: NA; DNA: TGTGCCAGCAGCTCCCAAAGCGGGGGGGCCCTCGGGGAGCTGTTTTTT; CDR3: CASSSQSGGALGELFF
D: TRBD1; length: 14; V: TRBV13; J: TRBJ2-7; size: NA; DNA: TGTGCCAGCAGCCCGGGACAGAACACCTACGAGCAGTACTTC; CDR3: CASSPGQNTYEQYF
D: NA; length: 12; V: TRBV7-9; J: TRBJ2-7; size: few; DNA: TGTGCCAGCAGCCCAGACAACTACGAGCAGTACTTC; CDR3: CASSPDNYEQYF
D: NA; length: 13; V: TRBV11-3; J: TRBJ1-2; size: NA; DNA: TGTGCCAGCAGCTCCGGGACATACTATGGCTACACCTTC; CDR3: CASSSGTYYGYTF
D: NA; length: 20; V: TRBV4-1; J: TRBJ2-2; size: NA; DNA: TGCGCCAGCAGCCAAGATCGGTGGGGGCCCGGAGAGGGGAACACCGGGGAGCTGTTTTTT; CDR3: CASSQDRWGPGEGNTGELFF
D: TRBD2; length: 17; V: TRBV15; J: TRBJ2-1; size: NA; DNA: TGTGCCACCAGCCCTCCCTTTCGGACTAGCGGACGTAATGAGCAGTTCTTC; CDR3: CATSPPFRTSGRNEQFF
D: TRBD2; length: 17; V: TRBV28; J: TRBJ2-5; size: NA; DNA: TGTGCCAGCAGTTTGTTATTGGCTAGCGGGAAGGGAGAGACCCAGTACTTC; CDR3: CASSLLLASGKGETQYF
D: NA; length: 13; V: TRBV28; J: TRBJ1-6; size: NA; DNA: TGTGCCAGCATGGTCCTTTTCAATTCACCCCTCCACTTT; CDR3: CASMVLFNSPLHF
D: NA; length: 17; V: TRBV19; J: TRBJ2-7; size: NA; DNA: TGTGCCAGTAGTACCGCGGTGACGAGGGGATCCACCTACGAGCAGTACTTC; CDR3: CASSTAVTRGSTYEQYF
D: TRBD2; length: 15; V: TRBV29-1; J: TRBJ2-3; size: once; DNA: TGCAGCGTCCTTAGCGGGAGGGCCTTCACAGATACGCAGTATTTT; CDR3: CSVLSGRAFTDTQYF
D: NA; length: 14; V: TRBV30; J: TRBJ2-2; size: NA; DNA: TGTGCCTGGAGAGTGGGGGCGAACACCGGGGAGCTGTTTTTT; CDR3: CAWRVGANTGELFF
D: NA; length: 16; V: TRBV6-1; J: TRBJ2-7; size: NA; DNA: TGTGCCAGCAGTGAAGCGCTGGCGGGGGACACCTACGAGCAGTACTTC; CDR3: CASSEALAGDTYEQYF
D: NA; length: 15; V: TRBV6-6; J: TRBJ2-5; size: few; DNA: TGTGCCAGCAGGTCGGAGTGGGGAGGTGATGAGACCCAGTACTTC; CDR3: CASRSEWGGDETQYF
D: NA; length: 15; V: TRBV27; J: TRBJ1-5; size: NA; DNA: TGTGCCAGCAGTTTAAAGGGTGTGAGCAATCAGCCCCAGCATTTT; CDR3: CASSLKGVSNQPQHF
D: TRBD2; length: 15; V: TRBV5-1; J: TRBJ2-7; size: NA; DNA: TGCGCCAGCAGCTTGGTTTCTAGCGGAGACCGGGAGCAGTACTTC; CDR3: CASSLVSSGDREQYF
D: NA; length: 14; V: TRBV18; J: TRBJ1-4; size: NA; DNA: TGTGCCAGCTCACCAGGGGTCGGGGGTGAAAAACTGTTTTTT; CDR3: CASSPGVGGEKLFF
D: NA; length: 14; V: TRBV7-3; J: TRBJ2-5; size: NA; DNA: TGTGCCAGCAGCCCCCAGGGTTTCGCGGAGACCCAGTACTTC; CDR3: CASSPQGFAETQYF
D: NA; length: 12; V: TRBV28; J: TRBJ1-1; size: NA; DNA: TGTGCCAGCAGTAGCCCCGGGGGGACAGCTTTCTTT; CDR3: CASSSPGGTAFF
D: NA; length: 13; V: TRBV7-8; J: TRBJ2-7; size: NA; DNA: TGTGCCAGCAGCTTAATCCTCGGGTACGAGCAGTACTTC; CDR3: CASSLILGYEQYF
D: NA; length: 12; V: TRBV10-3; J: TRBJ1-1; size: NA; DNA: TGTGCCACCCAACAAGCGAACACTGAAGCTTTCTTT; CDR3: CATQQANTEAFF